One and the same sample provided the 23 T cell receptor beta chains below, sequenced in a study of cytomegalovirus exposure and HLA in healthy donors. The PCR used 60 Vbeta and 13 Jbeta primers. TCRdb keeps only in-frame clones here, not all; method: immunoSEQ multiplex PCR. The data contain 150,000 or so clones, roughly four fifths of them singletons. Sequencing was performed on PBMCs. These receptor sequences come from a man younger than 45 in good health and CMV-seropositive.

In DNA form, the CDR3 reads TGTGCCAGCTCACCGAATAGCGGGAGGGTTAACGAGCAGTACTTC. Translated: CASSPNSGRVNEQYF. V is TRBV18 and J is TRBJ2-7; TRBD2 matches 11 bases. The CDR3 spans 15 residues. CDR1 is KGHSH and CDR2 is LQKENI in the germline V gene. V was clipped by 3 bases and J by 5 bases; unmatched bases: 6.

V gene TRBV19 combines with J gene TRBJ2-7, with 8 bases lining up with TRBD1. V lost 1 base to trimming and J lost 5 bases; unmatched junction nucleotides: 4. Germline CDR1 is LNHDA and CDR2 is SQIVND (reference sequence). The CDR3 contains 14 residues. For the CDR3, the DNA is TGTGCCAGTAGTATAGCACAGGGGGTAGACGAGCAGTACTTC. Translation gives CASSIAQGVDEQYF.

This chain joins TRBV6-5 and TRBJ2-7; weak D call: TRBD1 (6 bases). This CDR3 region has 14 residues. Trimming shortened V by 2 bases and J by 5 bases, and 13 bases separated the two germline ends. From germline, CDR1 is MNHEY and CDR2 SVGAGI. CDR3 sequence (DNA): TGTGCCAGCAGTTACCGGGACACTACCGACGAGCAGTACTTC. Its protein is CASSYRDTTDEQYF.

This clone showed up just a few times. The CDR3 sequence is CASSGDTVNTGELFF. The DNA for the CDR3 is TGTGCCAGCAGCGGGGACACCGTGAACACCGGGGAGCTGTTTTTT. The chain has TRBV5-6 and TRBJ2-2; a possible D gene is TRBD1 (6 bases). The CDR3 is 15 residues long. V gave up 4 bases and J gave up 1 base, with 11 bases separating them. Germline V gene sequence: CDR1 SGHDT, CDR2 YYEEEE.

J is TRBJ1-2 and V is TRBV6-6, with a possible D match to TRBD1 (5 bases). V lost 6 bases to trimming and J lost 4 bases, with 18 bases between them. This CDR3 contains 15 residues. Germline V gene sequence: CDR1 MNHNY, CDR2 SVGAGI (reference sequence). Here the CDR3 reads CASSLGRGTVYGYTF. The CDR3 nucleotides are TGTGCCAGCAGCCTCGGTAGGGGAACGGTCTATGGCTACACCTTC.

The chain has TRBV4-1 and TRBJ2-7; TRBD1 agrees at 7 bases. Germline assignment: CDR1 MGHRA and CDR2 YSYEKL. This CDR3 is built from 14 residues. With V trimmed by 1 base and J by 7 bases, 7 bases remained unmatched. CDR3 residues: CASSQVEGGGEQYF. The CDR3 region has the DNA TGCGCCAGCAGCCAAGTGGAAGGGGGCGGTGAGCAGTACTTC.

V gene TRBV25-1 combines with J gene TRBJ2-1; 11 nucleotides agree with TRBD2. With 5 bases clipped from V and 6 bases from J, the junction kept 6 bases outside the gene matches. CDR3 size: 15 residues. Germline V gene data show CDR1 as MGHDK and CDR2 as SYGVNS. The chain's CDR3 is CASSKLAGDANEQFF. The CDR3 DNA follows: TGTGCCAGCAGTAAACTAGCGGGAGACGCCAATGAGCAGTTCTTC.

J is TRBJ2-7 and V is TRBV6-1, with D perhaps TRBD2 (6 bases). Germline CDR1 is MNHNS and CDR2 is SASEGT. The CDR3 is made up of 14 amino acids. The germline V and J ends were trimmed by 6 bases and 5 bases, with 17 bases remaining between them. The CDR3: CASRDSGGRNEQYF. In nucleotides, the CDR3 is TGTGCCAGCAGGGACTCCGGGGGACGAAACGAGCAGTACTTC.

The rearrangement uses TRBV9 and TRBJ1-1, with TRBD1 matching 8 bases. There are 16 residues in the CDR3. Trimming at V came to 0 bases and at J to 1 base, leaving 5 bases not matched to a gene. CDR1 SGDLS and CDR2 YYNGEE come from the germline V gene. CDR3 nucleotide sequence: TGTGCCAGCAGCGTAGCATCCGACAGGGGGAACACTGAAGCTTTCTTT. This encodes CASSVASDRGNTEAFF.

This chain links TRBV30 with TRBJ1-5, with D perhaps matching TRBD1 (6 bases). Germline V lookup: CDR1 GTSNPN, CDR2 SVGIG (reference sequence). V was clipped by 6 bases and J by 4 bases, with 19 bases between them. The CDR3 totals 15 residues. This CDR3 is CACTANQQGNQPQHF. As DNA, the CDR3 is TGTGCCTGTACCGCTAACCAACAGGGTAATCAGCCCCAGCATTTT.

The J gene is TRBJ2-1, the V gene TRBV7-9; no reliable D call. The ends were cut back, 3 bases at V and 7 bases at J, with 10 bases in the middle. The germline V gene encodes CDR1 SEHNR and CDR2 FQNEAQ (reference sequence). The CDR3 runs to 13 residues. The CDR3, as DNA: TGTGCCAGCAGCTTGCCCGGCAGGAATGAGCAGTTCTTC. Its protein product is CASSLPGRNEQFF. Full variable domain (missing parts from reference TRBV7-9 and TRBJ2-1): DTGVSQNPRHKITKRGQNVTFRCDPISEHNRLYWYRQTLGQGPEFLTYFQNEAQLEKSRLLSDRFSAERPKGSFSTLEIQRTEQGDSAMYLCASSLPGRNEQFFGPGTRLTVL.

A note on this clone: This same CDR3 is encoded by further DNA sequences in the sample. J is TRBJ2-3 and V is TRBV6-1; 8 bases are shared with TRBD2. CDR3 length equals 15 residues. Looked up from germline, CDR1 is MNHNS and CDR2 is SASEGT. Trimming removed 1 base from V and 3 bases from J; junction bases left unmatched: 3. CDR3 sequence (DNA): TGTGCCAGCAGTGAAGAGGCGGGGGGAACAGATACGCAGTATTTT. Translating it yields CASSEEAGGTDTQYF.

Details on this clone: Additional DNA sequences in this sample encode the identical CDR3. This chain joins TRBV27 and TRBJ2-1; D unclear. V lost 5 bases and J lost 0, with 5 bases in between. This CDR3 has 13 amino acids. CDR1 and CDR2 (germline): MNHEY, SMNVEV (reference sequence). The CDR3 protein is CASSLSSYNEQFF. The CDR3 nucleotides read TGTGCCAGCAGTCTAAGCTCCTACAATGAGCAGTTCTTC.

This sequence joins TRBV28 and TRBJ1-5, with TRBD1 matching over 7 bases. The CDR3 extends over 16 amino acids. CDR1 MDHEN and CDR2 SYDVKM come from the germline V gene. V lost 1 base to trimming and J lost 3 bases; unmatched junction nucleotides: 6. Written as DNA, the CDR3 is TGTGCCAGCAGTTTATTAGGGGACAGTCTCAATCAGCCCCAGCATTTT. Translation gives CASSLLGDSLNQPQHF.

V is TRBV5-5 and J is TRBJ2-2; D gene unclear. The germline V gene has CDR1 SGHKS and CDR2 YYEKEE (reference sequence). Trimming removed 1 base from V and 6 bases from J, with 4 bases in between. CDR3 length: 12 residues. The CDR3 sequence: CASSLISGELFF. For the CDR3, the DNA is TGTGCCAGCAGCTTGATATCCGGGGAGCTGTTTTTT.

J is TRBJ1-4 and V is TRBV18, with a possible D match to TRBD1 (5 bases). The ends were cut back, 3 bases at V and 10 bases at J, with 9 bases in the middle. CDR3 length equals 12 residues. Germline V gives CDR1 KGHSH, CDR2 LQKENI. The CDR3 reads CASSPPGGKLFF. The CDR3 nucleotides are TGTGCCAGCTCACCCCCCGGGGGAAAACTGTTTTTT.

V usage is TRBV2 and J usage is TRBJ2-5, with TRBD1 identical over 10 bases. This CDR3 has 15 residues. V shed 6 bases and J 5 bases; nucleotides not matched to a gene: 9. CDR1 is SNHLY, CDR2 FYNNEI, per germline. For the CDR3, the DNA is TGTGCCAGCAGCCGACAGGGGGCCCCCGGGGAGACCCAGTACTTC. Translated, it gives CASSRQGAPGETQYF.

As to this clone: One end of the junction does not line up with germline, which may come from a read error. This chain joins TRBV9 and TRBJ2-2; TRBD1 matches 9 bases. Germline CDR1 SGDLS, CDR2 YYNGEE. This CDR3 spans 14 amino acids. In DNA form, the CDR3 reads TGTGTCAGCAGGGGACAGGGAGACACCGGGGAGCTGTTTTTT. Amino acids: CVSRGQGDTGELFF.

This clone was counted a few times. This sample also contains other DNA sequences that code for the same CDR3. The chain joins TRBV6-6 to TRBJ1-1; D possibly corresponds to TRBD1 (5 bases). CDR3 length: 13 amino acids. The ends were cut back, 0 bases at V and 5 bases at J, with 7 bases in the middle. The germline gives CDR1 MNHNY, CDR2 SVGAGI (reference sequence). The CDR3 is CASSYSGGTEAFF. The CDR3 nucleotides read TGTGCCAGCAGTTACTCCGGGGGGACTGAAGCTTTCTTT.

The sample holds a few counts of this clone. The chain joins TRBV6-1 to TRBJ2-5; 12 nucleotides agree with TRBD2. The CDR3 spans 15 residues. CDR1 MNHNS and CDR2 SASEGT come from the germline V gene. J gave up 2 bases and V 2 bases, and 0 bases lay outside the gene matches. CDR3 coding DNA: TGTGCCAGCAGTGAACTAGCGGGGGGGCAAGAGACCCAGTACTTC. Its translation is CASSELAGGQETQYF.

The gene calls are TRBV7-9 and TRBJ1-2, with a possible D match to TRBD1 (6 bases). In germline, CDR1 is SEHNR, CDR2 FQNEAQ (reference sequence). The CDR3 is made up of 13 amino acids. The ends were cut back, 5 bases at V and 7 bases at J, with 14 bases in the middle. The CDR3 is CASSVEQGSGYTF. As DNA, the CDR3 is TGTGCCAGCAGCGTTGAACAGGGTTCTGGCTACACCTTC.

V gene TRBV7-3 combines with J gene TRBJ2-3; no reliable D call. V lost 4 bases, J lost 2 bases, and 10 bases lay in between. The CDR3 consists of 14 residues. The germline V gene has CDR1 SGHTA and CDR2 FQGTGA. The CDR3 sequence: CASSSRLTTDTQYF. CDR3 DNA sequence: TGTGCCAGCAGCTCGAGGCTAACCACAGATACGCAGTATTTT.

This chain uses TRBV2 with TRBJ1-5, with no clear D. The CDR3 consists of 11 residues. Germline V gene data show CDR1 as SNHLY and CDR2 as FYNNEI. Trimming took 4 bases from V and 6 from J, leaving 4 bases between them. The CDR3, as DNA: TGTGCCAGCAGTGTGAGTCAGCCCCAGCATTTT. Translating it yields CASSVSQPQHF.